This T cell receptor beta chain was recovered during a study of regulatory T cells in long-lasting Graves disease. Findings and limits, study-wide: Relative to new patients (around 1,000), persistent patients exhibited greater sharing of public clonotypes (around 3,000).

CDR3 regions were amplified by Arm-PCR using iRepertoire HTBI primers to build TCR beta libraries. Each CDR3 protein gets one entry after TCRdb re-called the multiplex PCR reads with MiXCR. The data hold about 620,000 distinct CDR3 sequences, with 16% observed a single time. Specified time point: newly diagnosed GD, antithyroid drugs for less than 3 months. PBMCs provided the RNA from which the TCR library was made. The length of the CDR3 is 14 residues. Trimming removed 10 bases at V and 3 bases at J, with 16 bases between. Germline CDR1 MNHNS, CDR2 SASEGT. This clonotype was recorded a few times. Its target is unknown. The sample was also linked to a second study, of T cells in Graves' hyperthyroidism and ophthalmopathy. That paper notes: Based on clinical symptoms, serum thyroxine and TRAb, thyroid ultrasound and orbital computed tomography, diagnoses were reached. Blood also showed most of the thyroid clonotypes that were expanded above 0.001. From stable hyperthyroidism, ophthalmopathy was separated by a 13 V-J model.

The clonotype comes from a woman aged 25 to 39 with Graves disease. The rearrangement links TRBV6-1 to TRBJ1-5; D is perhaps TRBD1 (5 bases). The material sequenced was peripheral blood mononuclear cells (PBMCs), taken at new diagnosis, from a patient treated with antithyroid drugs. The CDR3 DNA sequence: TGTGCCACCGCCGGCGGGACCATCAATCAGCCCCAGCATTTT. Translation: CATAGGTINQPQHF.